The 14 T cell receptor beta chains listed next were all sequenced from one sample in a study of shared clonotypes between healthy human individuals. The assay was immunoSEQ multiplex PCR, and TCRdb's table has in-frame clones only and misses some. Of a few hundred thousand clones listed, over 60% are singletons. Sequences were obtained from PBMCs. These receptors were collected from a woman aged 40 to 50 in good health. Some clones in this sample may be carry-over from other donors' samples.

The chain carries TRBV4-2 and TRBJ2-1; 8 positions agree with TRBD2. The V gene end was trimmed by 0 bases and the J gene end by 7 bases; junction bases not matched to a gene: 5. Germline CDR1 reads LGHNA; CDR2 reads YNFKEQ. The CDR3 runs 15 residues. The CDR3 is CASSQDPGTSNEQFF. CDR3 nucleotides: TGTGCCAGCAGCCAAGATCCTGGGACTAGTAATGAGCAGTTCTTC.

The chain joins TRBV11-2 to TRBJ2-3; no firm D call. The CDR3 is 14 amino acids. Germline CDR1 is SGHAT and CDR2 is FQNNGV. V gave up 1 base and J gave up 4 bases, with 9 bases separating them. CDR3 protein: CASSLVRSADTQYF. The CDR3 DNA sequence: TGTGCCAGCAGCTTAGTTCGGTCAGCAGATACGCAGTATTTT. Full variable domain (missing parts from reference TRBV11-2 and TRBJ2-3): EAGVAQSPRYKIIEKRQSVAFWCNPISGHATLYWYQQILGQGPKLLIQFQNNGVVDDSQLPKDRFSAERLKGVDSTLKIQPAKLEDSAVYLCASSLVRSADTQYFGPGTRLTVL.

In DNA, the CDR3 is TGTGCCTGGAGTGTATTGCCAAGGGGCGCCGGGGAGCTGTTTTTT. It yields the protein CAWSVLPRGAGELFF. The rearrangement uses TRBV30 and TRBJ2-2; possible D gene TRBD1, 5 bases. CDR1 is GTSNPN and CDR2 is SVGIG in the germline V gene (reference sequence). The CDR3 consists of 15 residues. The V end lost 0 bases, the J end lost 6 bases, and 14 bases lay between the germline ends.

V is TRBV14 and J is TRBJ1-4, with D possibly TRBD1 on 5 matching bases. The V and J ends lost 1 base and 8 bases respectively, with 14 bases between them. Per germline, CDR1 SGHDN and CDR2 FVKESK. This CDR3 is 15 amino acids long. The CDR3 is CASSQVQGRGEKLFF. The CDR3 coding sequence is TGTGCCAGCAGCCAAGTCCAGGGTAGAGGCGAAAAACTGTTTTTT.

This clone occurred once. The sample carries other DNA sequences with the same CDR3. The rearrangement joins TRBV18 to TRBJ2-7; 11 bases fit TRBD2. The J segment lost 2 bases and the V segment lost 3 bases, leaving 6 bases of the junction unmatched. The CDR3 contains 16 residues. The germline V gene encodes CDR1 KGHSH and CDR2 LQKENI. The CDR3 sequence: CASSPGLAGGTYEQYF. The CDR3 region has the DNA TGTGCCAGCTCACCTGGCCTAGCGGGAGGCACCTACGAGCAGTACTTC.

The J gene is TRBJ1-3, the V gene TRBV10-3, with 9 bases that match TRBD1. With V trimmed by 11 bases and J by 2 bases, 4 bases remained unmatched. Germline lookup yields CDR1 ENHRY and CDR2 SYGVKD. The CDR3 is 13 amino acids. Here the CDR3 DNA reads TGTGCCGCTGGGACAGGGCCTGGAAACACCATATATTTT. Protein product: CAAGTGPGNTIYF.

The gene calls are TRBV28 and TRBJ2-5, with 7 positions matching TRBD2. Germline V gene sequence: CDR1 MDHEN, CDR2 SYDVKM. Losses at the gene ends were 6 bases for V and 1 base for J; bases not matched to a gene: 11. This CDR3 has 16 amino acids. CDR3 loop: CASSNGREGIQETQYF. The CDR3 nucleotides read TGTGCCAGCAGCAATGGGAGGGAGGGAATCCAAGAGACCCAGTACTTC.

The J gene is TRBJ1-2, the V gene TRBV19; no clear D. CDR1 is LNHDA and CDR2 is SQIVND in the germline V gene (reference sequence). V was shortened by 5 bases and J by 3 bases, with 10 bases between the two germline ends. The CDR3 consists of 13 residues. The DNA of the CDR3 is TGTGCCAGTAGTGCCAACAGATACTATGGCTACACCTTC. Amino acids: CASSANRYYGYTF.

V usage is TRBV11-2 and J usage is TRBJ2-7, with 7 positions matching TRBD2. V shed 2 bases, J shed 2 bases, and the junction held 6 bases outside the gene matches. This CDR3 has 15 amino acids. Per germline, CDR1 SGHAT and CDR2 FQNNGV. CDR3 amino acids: CASSLSSGEAYEQYF. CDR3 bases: TGTGCCAGCAGCTTATCTAGCGGAGAGGCCTACGAGCAGTACTTC. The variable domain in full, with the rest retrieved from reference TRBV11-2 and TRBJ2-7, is EAGVAQSPRYKIIEKRQSVAFWCNPISGHATLYWYQQILGQGPKLLIQFQNNGVVDDSQLPKDRFSAERLKGVDSTLKIQPAKLEDSAVYLCASSLSSGEAYEQYFGPGTRLTVT.

CDR3: CAWSWGYEKLFF. CDR3 coding DNA: TGTGCCTGGAGTTGGGGGTATGAAAAACTGTTTTTT. This chain links TRBV30 with TRBJ1-4; TRBD1 might be the D (5 bases). The CDR3 is made up of 12 amino acids. Germline loops: CDR1 GTSNPN, CDR2 SVGIG (reference sequence). Trimming stripped 2 bases from V and 6 bases from J, with 7 bases between.

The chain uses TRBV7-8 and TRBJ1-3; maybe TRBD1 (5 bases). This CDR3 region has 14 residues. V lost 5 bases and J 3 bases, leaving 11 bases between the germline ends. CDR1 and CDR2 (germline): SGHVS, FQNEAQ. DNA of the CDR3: TGTGCCAGCAGCGGTGGGGGTTTTGGAAACACCATATATTTT. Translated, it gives CASSGGGFGNTIYF.

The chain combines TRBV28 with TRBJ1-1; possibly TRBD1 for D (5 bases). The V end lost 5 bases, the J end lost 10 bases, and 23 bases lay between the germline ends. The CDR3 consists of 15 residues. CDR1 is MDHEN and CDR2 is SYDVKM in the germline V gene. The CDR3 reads CASSERGYPRVSAFF. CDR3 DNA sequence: TGTGCCAGCAGTGAAAGGGGATACCCCAGGGTATCAGCTTTCTTT.

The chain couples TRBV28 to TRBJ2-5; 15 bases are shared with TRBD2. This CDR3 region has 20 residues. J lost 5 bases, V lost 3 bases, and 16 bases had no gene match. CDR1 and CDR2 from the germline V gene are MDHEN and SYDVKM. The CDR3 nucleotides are TGTGCCAGCAGTTTCCGGGGACTAGCGGGAGGCCCGGGCGGAAAGGAGACCCAGTACTTC. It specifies CASSFRGLAGGPGGKETQYF.

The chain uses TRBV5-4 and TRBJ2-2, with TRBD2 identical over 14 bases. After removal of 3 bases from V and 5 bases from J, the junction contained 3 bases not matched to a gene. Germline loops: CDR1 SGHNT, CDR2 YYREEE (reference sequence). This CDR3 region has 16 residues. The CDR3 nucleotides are TGTGCCAGCAGCTGGGGACTAGCGGGAGTGACCGGGGAGCTGTTTTTT. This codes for CASSWGLAGVTGELFF.